This T cell receptor (beta chain) was found in a study of PD-L1 blockade in urothelial cancer (dated by TCRdb to 2015 to 2018). Study-wide context: Therapy was started at some point between 2012 and 2014 for all patients, and atezolizumab 1,200 mg was administered intravenously every 3 weeks. About 90% of the 29 patients were males with bladder-origin urothelial cancer, and about 65% of the 29 reported a prior smoking history. Fewer than ten patients reached durable clinical benefit, while 20 patients did not. An ECOG performance status of 0 or 1 was recorded for the patients, and 0 to 3 prior chemotherapy regimens had been received by the patients. Pretreatment blood TCR-seq was available for nearly 30 patients, at least one posttreatment blood collection was obtained for some 24 patients, and tumor TCR-seq was available for some 24 patients. Progression-free survival longer than 6 months counted as durable clinical benefit, and TCR features were additionally tested against both progression-free and overall survival. An exploratory multi-omic analysis was conducted of the somatic, immune and clinical correlates of response to PD-L1 blockade with atezolizumab in urothelial cancer. Blood samples were analyzed 3 weeks after the start of treatment (second dose) and 6 weeks after the start of treatment. Pretreatment tumor samples, along with matched peripheral blood collected serially before and after atezolizumab treatment, underwent TCR sequencing. In the same patients, whole exome sequencing and RNA sequencing of pretreatment tumors were performed in addition to TCR sequencing. Blood samples yielded a median of roughly 150,000 T cells and roughly 83,000 unique TCRs, with median clonality around 0.083.

Study-wide conclusions, independent of this receptor: Improved progression-free and overall survival was found to be associated with pretreatment peripheral blood TCR clonality below the median. Patients with durable benefit showed greater expansion of tumor-associated TCR clones in peripheral blood 3 weeks after starting treatment (n of about 21, p = 0.022). Because of the small sample size (n ≈ 29) and the many exploratory analyses performed, the results are intended to be regarded as hypothesis-generating.

A note on this clone: The antigen it recognizes is unknown. No base-level quality is on record; no much larger clone is a single base apart.

Synthetic TCR analog templates were spiked into each PCR so that absolute template abundance could be estimated from read counts. Using the immunoSEQ assay, TCRbeta CDR3 regions were amplified from genomic DNA with bias-controlled V and J gene primers. Rearranged TCRbeta segments were sequenced at approximately 20X coverage. The original pipeline was this. Sequencing errors were corrected by clustering and CDR3s were annotated against IMGT to assign V, D and J genes. Out-of-frame and stop-codon sequences were excluded, and only productive TCRbeta rearrangements were used in downstream analyses. To compute clonality, Shannon entropy was normalized by the log of the number of unique productive sequences and then subtracted from one. Fisher's exact test with Benjamini-Hochberg correction, using a cutoff of adjusted p below 0.01, was how clones that differed between time points or between blood and tumor were identified. TCRdb took over this immuneACCESS table, retaining in-frame rearrangements with V and J assigned. Such tables are incomplete; in checked studies, under half of the missing clones stem from an unresolved V gene, and the remainder is unexplained. The V and J calls and clone size come from that table; D and trimming were worked out from the DNA. Within this sample are 60,000 to 75,000 clones, with around 84% of them counted one time only. 8.5% to 10% of the sample is in the top ten clones.

Via the germline V gene (reference sequence), CDR1 is LNHNV and CDR2 YYDKDF. The V and J ends are trimmed by 0 bases and 3 bases, leaving 9 bases between them. The CDR3 measures 14 amino acids from cysteine to phenylalanine. The retained sequence is limited to the CDR3, 42 bases, with the frame set at the first base. The sample's time point label is to be understood as: pretreatment peripheral blood. A total of approximately 27 patients with locally advanced or metastatic urothelial carcinoma, treated at Memorial Sloan Kettering on a trial protocol, made up the cohort. Peripheral blood mononuclear cells were collected from each patient pretreatment and during treatment, giving between 1 and 8 total time points per patient. The Qiagen DNeasy Blood extraction kit was used to purify genomic DNA from total PBMCs and from tumor samples. PBMCs were collected pretreatment and during treatment, and were isolated and stored as previously described.

This sequence was found in a woman aged 70-85 years with urothelial cancer. The sample consisted of PBMCs, taken around atezolizumab (anti-PD-L1) treatment. Recombination joined TRBV15 with TRBJ2-7; matching of 5 bases hints at TRBD1 as the D gene. The nucleotide sequence is TGTGCCACCAGCAGAGATCAGGGTCTCTACGAGCAGTACTTC. This gives the protein CATSRDQGLYEQYF. With all but the CDR3 taken from the reference TRBV15 and TRBJ2-7 genes, the full variable domain is: DAMVIQNPRYQVTQFGKPVTLSCSQTLNHNVMYWYQQKSSQAPKLLFHYYDKDFNNEADTPDNFQSRRPNTSFCFLDIRSPGLGDTAMYLCATSRDQGLYEQYFGPGTRLTVT.